This T cell receptor beta chain was identified during a study of cytomegalovirus exposure and HLA in healthy donors. At the level of the study: The approximately 680 first-cohort repertoires and the 100 to 150 validation repertoires shared the same platform, a later analysis reported.

The table came from immunoSEQ multiplex PCR; TCRdb's copy has only in-frame clones and leaves some out. The sample holds about 180,000 clones; 85% are singletons and the top ten take approximately 16%. Concerning this clone itself: Its antigen is not known.

V dropped 7 bases and J dropped 3; count of bases not matched to a gene: 8. Germline V gives CDR1 MNHEY, CDR2 SMNVEV (reference sequence). This CDR3 contains 14 residues. General observations from the study: A list of 150 to 200 TCR beta chains associated with cytomegalovirus was given.

The chain couples TRBV27 to TRBJ2-7; 8 positions match TRBD1. This clonotype was obtained from a man aged 18 to 29 in good health and CMV-seropositive. The sequenced sample consisted of PBMCs. CDR3 sequence: CASNAGTGIYEQYF. In DNA form, the CDR3 reads TGTGCCAGCAACGCCGGGACAGGTATCTACGAGCAGTACTTC.